This entry is about one TCR beta chain. Its antigen is as yet unknown. V lost 4 bases and J lost 0; bases outside the gene matches: 10. The V gene's germline CDR1 is MNHEY and CDR2 SVGAGI. The CDR3 runs 17 residues. The lymph nodes were axillary draining lymph nodes from breast cancer patients. The sample originates from a study of breast tumors, draining lymph nodes, adjacent tissues. TCRdb fed the multiplex PCR reads into MiXCR, producing one record per CDR3 protein. The data hold some 120,000 distinct CDR3 sequences, with about 20% observed a single time. Study outcomes and limitations: The data were judged consistent with most tumor T cells coming from lymph node and expanding in tumor. Tumor TCR diversity was below lymph nodes but above nontumor tissue. Compared with basal-like, luminal-like tumors shared significantly more repertoire with nontumor tissue. The lymph node origin of tumor T cells was framed as consistent with a hypothesis, not demonstrated.

Sequenced: axillary lymph node tissue. This TCR derives from a female donor with breast cancer. Some clones in this sample may be carry-over from other donors' samples. This chain connects TRBV6-5 to TRBJ2-5; 8 positions agree with TRBD2. The chain's CDR3 is CASSFRGGGGYQETQYF. The CDR3 DNA reads as TGTGCCAGCAGTTTCCGGGGGGGGGGAGGGTACCAAGAGACCCAGTACTTC.